This T cell receptor (beta chain) was recorded in a study of vaccination effects on CD4 cells after COVID-19. About the research overall: Relative to the second dose, post-vaccine samples were obtained a median of 72 days later.

The germline V and J ends were trimmed by 1 base and 2 bases, with 18 bases remaining between them. Germline V CDR1 and CDR2: SEHNR, FQNEAQ (reference sequence). The CDR3 is 18 amino acids. General study points: Late post-vaccination, clones induced by infection and those induced by vaccine underwent marked clonal contraction.

TCRdb keeps only in-frame clones here, not all; method: immunoSEQ multiplex PCR. The table records 17,000 or so clones, 55% to 75% of them present only once. A remark on this clone: Its target is not known.

Under the ViraFEST assay, PBMC were stimulated with viral peptide pools so that antigen-specific CD4+ T cells expanded. Sequencing was performed afterwards. After more than 8 days in culture, the CD4+ T cells were isolated. Participants were vaccinated with two doses of either the BNT162b2 or mRNA-1273 vaccine. Fresh IL-2-containing medium replaced half the medium on days 3 and 7. The genes are TRBV7-9 and TRBJ2-1, with D perhaps matching TRBD1 (5 bases). The sample was CD4+ T cells from PBMCs cultured with SARS-CoV-2 spike peptides, taken after COVID-19 vaccination. This clonotype was obtained from a human donor who received a COVID-19 vaccine. The chain's CDR3 is CASSLGGWGRATYNEQFF. CDR3 in DNA: TGTGCCAGCAGCTTAGGGGGCTGGGGCAGGGCTACCTACAATGAGCAGTTCTTC.